This is a list of T cell receptor beta chains from one sample in a study of immune evolution from preneoplasia to lung adenocarcinoma. TCRdb's table, derived via immunoSEQ multiplex PCR, lists solely in-frame clones and lacks some. The sample has several thousand clones, 70% to 90% seen once. The sample was FFPE minimally invasive lung adenocarcinoma tissue. All receptors derive from a person between 65 and 79 years old with lung adenocarcinoma. CDR3s leave out the opening cysteine and the closing phenylalanine or tryptophan. Not all rows give a size; the values are once, few, many and, for expanded clones, a class.

abundance,v_gene,j_gene,CDR3aa
NA,TRBV7-6,TRBJ2-2,ASSPRQGGTGELF
NA,TRBV9,TRBJ1-1,ASSVMGVDTEAF
NA,TRBV29-1,TRBJ2-1,SVEDHAGGSYNEQF
NA,TRBV6-1,TRBJ1-1,ASRERTGLTEAF
NA,TRBV29-1,TRBJ2-1,SVRLAYNEQF
NA,TRBV28,TRBJ2-7,ASRRQGVDEQY
once,TRBV7-6,TRBJ2-2,ASSANSGNTGELF
NA,TRBV2,TRBJ2-7,ASKYGQGKYYEQY
NA,TRBV2,TRBJ2-2,ASIGTGKFTGELF
NA,TRBV19,TRBJ2-2,ASTIGGSTGELF
NA,TRBV28,TRBJ2-2,ASSLTGLGGELF
NA,TRBV7-9,TRBJ1-1,ASRFDRGGGTEAF
NA,TRBV28,TRBJ2-7,ASRWTGGEQY
NA,TRBV5-1,TRBJ1-6,ASSTTGGRDNSPLH
NA,TRBV18,TRBJ1-5,ASSPVRGEHQPQH
NA,TRBV12-5,TRBJ1-2,ASGAGWGYT
once,TRBV7-3,TRBJ2-1,ASSVLAGAYNEQF
NA,TRBV5-1,TRBJ2-6,ASSLQGANVLT
NA,TRBV9,TRBJ2-7,ASSQGLAGYEQY
once,TRBV25-1,TRBJ1-1,ASSEYTEAF
NA,TRBV10-3,TRBJ1-1,ASKTGNTEAF
NA,TRBV11-1,TRBJ2-3,ASSTKNTQY
NA,TRBV7-9,TRBJ2-3,ASSLVLGNRDTQY
NA,TRBV9,TRBJ2-7,ASSVAGGLGEQY
NA,TRBV15,TRBJ2-3,ATSNPGRRMGDTQY
NA,TRBV9,TRBJ1-2,ASSDPTGYT
NA,TRBV10-3,TRBJ1-2,AISEDTGYGYT
few,TRBV27,TRBJ1-2,ASSYSGGVSNYGYT
once,TRBV7-9,TRBJ2-1,ASSLQGREQF
NA,TRBV19,TRBJ2-7,ASRSNRGHEQY
NA,TRBV5-4,TRBJ1-1,ASSLYSGAGANTEAF